This is a list of T cell receptor beta chains from one sample in a study of T cell responses to AZD1222 COVID-19 vaccine. Assay used: immunoSEQ multiplex PCR; TCRdb lists only in-frame clones, some missing. The sample carries 100,000 or so clones, about 80% recorded once. The sequences come from peripheral blood, collected on day 0 of AZD1222 vaccination. The receptors derive from an adult in good health. The CDR3 runs from the conserved cysteine through the conserved F or W. D genes are given only for firm matches. Clone size appears in some rows only: once, few, many, or a class for an expanded clone.

D gene	J gene	V gene	clone size	CDR3 DNA	CDR3 protein
.	TRBJ1-5	TRBV27	.	TGTGCCAGCAGTTTATCGCTGCAGGGGCTACAGCCCCAGCATTTT	CASSLSLQGLQPQHF
.	TRBJ2-5	TRBV5-4	.	TGTGCCAGCAGCCCCCAGGGCCAAGAGACCCAGTACTTC	CASSPQGQETQYF
.	TRBJ1-2	TRBV4-3	.	TGCGCCAGCAGCCAAGAGTTGAGAACCGGAGGCTACACCTTC	CASSQELRTGGYTF
.	TRBJ2-7	TRBV7-8	.	TGTGCCAGCAGCTTAGCTCACCTCCGACCCCATAATGAGCAGTACTTC	CASSLAHLRPHNEQYF
.	TRBJ1-6	TRBV6-5	.	TGTGCCAGCAGCCAACTTCGGGGTTCACCCCTCCACTTT	CASSQLRGSPLHF
.	TRBJ2-4	TRBV5-4	.	TGTGCCAGCAGCTTGATGCGACAGGAGAACATTCAGTACTTC	CASSLMRQENIQYF
.	TRBJ2-7	TRBV7-8	once	TGTGCCAGCAGCGCACGGGACATTGGCTCCTACGAGCAGTACTTC	CASSARDIGSYEQYF
.	TRBJ2-5	TRBV7-9	.	TGTGCCAGCAGCGTAACAAGGGGCAAAGAGACCCAGTACTTC	CASSVTRGKETQYF
TRBD1	TRBJ1-6	TRBV5-6	few	TGTGCCAGCAAGGGGGCAGGGCTGAATTCACCCCTCCACTTT	CASKGAGLNSPLHF
TRBD2	TRBJ2-3	TRBV3-1/TRBV3-2	.	TGTGCCAGCAGCCAAGAATCTGGACTAGGTGGCACAGATACGCAGTATTTT	CASSQESGLGGTDTQYF
.	TRBJ2-3	TRBV5-6	.	TGTGCCAGCAGCCGCACCACCCTGGCAGATACGCAGTATTTT	CASSRTTLADTQYF
.	TRBJ2-7	TRBV7-6	.	TGTGCCAGCAGCCCATTAGAGGGGGAACAGACCTCCAGCTCCTACGAGCAGTACTTC	CASSPLEGEQTSSSYEQYF
.	TRBJ2-7	TRBV6-2/TRBV6-3	.	TGTGCCAGCAGTTACCACGAGCGATACAACGAGCAGTACTTC	CASSYHERYNEQYF
TRBD1	TRBJ1-1	TRBV18	.	TGTGCCAGCTCACCGACAGGGGCGGACACTGAAGCTTTCTTT	CASSPTGADTEAFF
TRBD1	TRBJ2-5	TRBV7-9	.	TGTGCCAGCAGCTTAGCCGGGGACAGATTATCCCAAGAGACCCAGTACTTC	CASSLAGDRLSQETQYF
.	TRBJ2-6	TRBV5-1	.	TGCGCCAGCAGCTGGACAGAGAACTCTGGGGCCAACGTCCTGACTTTC	CASSWTENSGANVLTF
.	TRBJ1-2	TRBV4-1	.	TGCGCCAGCAGTCTTGGAGACCGTACTCCCGGTGGCTACACCTTC	CASSLGDRTPGGYTF
.	TRBJ1-4	TRBV30	.	TGTGCCTGGAGTGTAGGTAGCAATCTTGAAAAACTGTTTTTT	CAWSVGSNLEKLFF
TRBD2	TRBJ2-1	TRBV6-4	.	TGTGCCAGCAGCCCAGGATCAGCGGGGGGGCCCAGTGAGCAGTTCTTC	CASSPGSAGGPSEQFF
.	TRBJ2-1	TRBV6-5	.	TGTGCCAGCATGGATCCAATAACGCGCGGAGACGAGCAGTTCTTC	CASMDPITRGDEQFF
.	TRBJ2-2	TRBV5-1	.	TGCGCCAGCAGCTCCGCCGCAACCGGGGAGCTGTTTTTT	CASSSAATGELFF
TRBD1	TRBJ1-2	TRBV29-1	.	TGCAGCGTTGAGACAGGGATCGGTGGCTACACCTTC	CSVETGIGGYTF
TRBD1	TRBJ1-1	TRBV5-1	.	TGCGCCAGCACCCTTTGGGGGACAGAAACCGAAGCTTTCTTT	CASTLWGTETEAFF
.	TRBJ1-1	TRBV5-6	.	TGTGCCAGCAGCTTCGATCCAGGGAACACTGAAGCTTTCTTT	CASSFDPGNTEAFF
.	TRBJ1-1	TRBV14	.	TGTGCCAGCAGCCACAGTTACACTGAAGCTTTCTTT	CASSHSYTEAFF
.	TRBJ1-1	TRBV5-1	.	TGCGCCAGCAGCCGCGATAGTCACTTTAACACTGAAGCTTTCTTT	CASSRDSHFNTEAFF
.	TRBJ2-6	TRBV19	.	TGTGCCAGTAGTATCCGGCAGGGCCTAGGGGCTGGGGCCAACGTCCTGACTTTC	CASSIRQGLGAGANVLTF
TRBD1	TRBJ2-1	TRBV5-1	.	TGCGCCAGCAGTTCCTCCGGGACAGGGCACAATGAGCAGTTCTTC	CASSSSGTGHNEQFF
.	TRBJ1-2	TRBV19	few	TGTGCCAGTAGTCCCCACACCTATGGCTACACCTTC	CASSPHTYGYTF
.	TRBJ2-5	TRBV12-3/TRBV12-4	.	TGTGCCAGCAGTCAACAGGTGAGGGAGACCCAGTACTTC	CASSQQVRETQYF
.	TRBJ1-4	TRBV4-3	.	TGCGCCAGCAGCCAAGATCCTGGGTTTAATGAAAAACTGTTTTTT	CASSQDPGFNEKLFF
.	TRBJ1-3	TRBV7-2	.	TGTGCCAGCAGCCTAGAGAGGGCGGCCGGGGGTAACACCATATATTTT	CASSLERAAGGNTIYF
.	TRBJ1-1	TRBV7-8	.	TGTGCCAGCAGCTCAGGGAGGGGGATTGTGAACACTGAAGCTTTCTTT	CASSSGRGIVNTEAFF
TRBD1	TRBJ1-6	TRBV28	.	TGTGCCAGCAAGTCGCCTATCGGACAGGGGAATTCACCCCTCCACTTT	CASKSPIGQGNSPLHF
.	TRBJ1-4	TRBV20-1	.	.	CSASTSGDGEKLFF
.	TRBJ1-1	TRBV30	.	TGTGCCTGGAGTGTAGATCTGAGGAACACTGAAGCTTTCTTT	CAWSVDLRNTEAFF
.	TRBJ1-4	TRBV19	.	TGTGCCAGTAGTATCCGAGGGGCGGCTAATGAAAAACTGTTTTTT	CASSIRGAANEKLFF
.	TRBJ2-1	TRBV11-3	.	TGTGCCAGCAGCTTAGCCCGAGCTTCCAATGAGCAGTTCTTC	CASSLARASNEQFF
.	TRBJ1-6	TRBV4-2	.	TGTGCCAGCAGCCAAGATTACCGGGATCATAATTCACCCCTCCACTTT	CASSQDYRDHNSPLHF
TRBD1	TRBJ1-2	TRBV7-2	.	TGTGCCAGCAGCCCCGGGACAGACTCCGATTATGGCTACACCTTC	CASSPGTDSDYGYTF